The 9 T cell receptor beta chains presented below share a single source sample, sequenced in a study of shared clonotypes between healthy human individuals. Sequenced by immunoSEQ multiplex PCR; TCRdb stores in-frame clones only, minus some. The sample lists some 630,000 clones, about two thirds seen once, with 1.8% in the top ten. Material: memory CD4+ T cells sorted from blood. Noted subset: CD45RA-negative fraction. Receptors originate from a woman aged 25 to 39 in good health.

V gene TRBV4-1 combines with J gene TRBJ2-7; possible D gene TRBD2, 5 bases. V lost 6 bases and J lost 7, with 19 bases in between. There are 14 residues in the CDR3. CDR1 and CDR2 from the germline V gene are MGHRA and YSYEKL. CDR3 residues: CASRHTPTDWEQYF. CDR3 DNA sequence: TGCGCCAGCAGGCACACACCTACGGACTGGGAGCAGTACTTC.

V and J are TRBV29-1 and TRBJ2-1; TRBD2 aligns across 13 bases. Unmatched junction bases numbered 5, after V lost 3 bases and J lost 0 bases. CDR1 is SQVTM and CDR2 is ANQGSEA in the germline V gene. The CDR3 sequence is 17 residues long. This chain's CDR3 is CSVETSGRYPSYNEQFF. CDR3 coding DNA: TGCAGCGTTGAGACTAGCGGGAGGTACCCCTCCTACAATGAGCAGTTCTTC.

This chain uses TRBV9 with TRBJ2-2; D uncertain. The CDR3 covers 14 residues. Between the trimmed V and J ends, which lost 1 base and 4 bases, there was a span of 8 bases. Germline CDR1 and CDR2: SGDLS and YYNGEE. CDR3 amino acids: CASSVRGTTGELFF. CDR3 sequence (DNA): TGTGCCAGCAGCGTACGAGGAACCACCGGGGAGCTGTTTTTT. The full variable domain, with the rest looked up from reference TRBV9 and TRBJ2-2, is DSGVTQTPKHLITATGQRVTLRCSPRSGDLSVYWYQQSLDQGLQFLIQYYNGEERAKGNILERFSAQQFPDLHSELNLSSLELGDSALYFCASSVRGTTGELFFGEGSRLTVL.

This clone was seen only a few times. This chain connects TRBV5-1 to TRBJ1-1; TRBD1 aligns across 7 bases. This CDR3 is built from 14 residues. Germline V lookup: CDR1 SGHRS, CDR2 YFSETQ. Trimming removed 3 bases from V and 4 bases from J; junction bases left unmatched: 6. In nucleotides, the CDR3 is TGCGCCAGCAGCTCCGGGACAGAGTTCACTGAAGCTTTCTTT. It codes for CASSSGTEFTEAFF.

This clone was seen a single time. The rearrangement links TRBV27 to TRBJ2-7; no clear D gene. Germline V gene sequence: CDR1 MNHEY, CDR2 SMNVEV (reference sequence). The CDR3 sequence is 15 residues long. V lost 4 bases to trimming and J lost 0 bases, with 13 bases between them. The CDR3 loop reads CASSSPWSSSYEQYF. In nucleotides, the CDR3 is TGTGCCAGCAGTTCCCCGTGGAGTTCCTCCTACGAGCAGTACTTC.

The rearrangement joins TRBV6-1 to TRBJ1-1; D uncertain. This CDR3 contains 12 residues. CDR1 is MNHNS, CDR2 SASEGT, per germline. V dropped 6 bases and J dropped 1 base, with 6 bases sitting between them. The CDR3 sequence: CASRGQNTEAFF. The CDR3 DNA reads TGTGCCAGCAGGGGTCAGAACACTGAAGCTTTCTTT.

This chain links TRBV7-8 with TRBJ2-3; unclear D gene. The CDR3 is 13 residues long. The germline gives CDR1 SGHVS, CDR2 FQNEAQ. Between the trimmed V and J ends, which lost 2 bases and 5 bases, there was a span of 8 bases. The CDR3 loop reads CASSLYKGDTQYF. In DNA, the CDR3 is TGTGCCAGCAGCTTATACAAAGGAGATACGCAGTATTTT. The whole variable domain, remainder taken from reference TRBV7-8 and TRBJ2-3, is GAGVSQSPRYKVAKRGQDVALRCDPISGHVSLFWYQQALGQGPEFLTYFQNEAQLDKSGLPSDRFFAERPEGSVSTLKIQRTQQEDSAVYLCASSLYKGDTQYFGPGTRLTVL.

The V call is TRBV19, the J call TRBJ1-5; D perhaps matches TRBD1 (6 bases). Germline CDR1 reads LNHDA; CDR2 reads SQIVND (reference sequence). The CDR3 spans 15 residues. The ends were cut back, 4 bases at V and 0 bases at J, with 10 bases in the middle. CDR3 loop: CASSKRTDSNQPQHF. CDR3 in DNA: TGTGCCAGTAGTAAAAGGACAGATAGCAATCAGCCCCAGCATTTT. The whole variable domain, remainder taken from reference TRBV19 and TRBJ1-5, is DGGITQSPKYLFRKEGQNVTLSCEQNLNHDAMYWYRQDPGQGLRLIYYSQIVNDFQKGDIAEGYSVSREKKESFPLTVTSAQKNPTAFYLCASSKRTDSNQPQHFGDGTRLSIL.

This clone showed up just a few times. The chain couples TRBV20-1 to TRBJ1-2, with unresolved D. V lost 3 bases to trimming and J lost 8 bases, with 10 bases between them. Per germline, CDR1 DFQATT and CDR2 SNEGSKA (reference sequence). This CDR3 region has 11 residues. DNA for the CDR3: TGCAGTGCTAGGGAGGTTCTCGGCTACACCTTC. Translation: CSAREVLGYTF.